These T cell receptor beta chains were read from a single sample in a study of T cell responses to AZD1222 COVID-19 vaccine. The protocol was immunoSEQ multiplex PCR, while the TCRdb copy is restricted to in-frame clones and leaves out a portion. The sample shows 130,000 or so clones, more than 90% of them seen only once. Sequencing was performed on peripheral blood, taken 28 days after the second AZD1222 dose. The receptors were gathered from an adult who received the AZD1222 COVID-19 vaccine. Both conserved end residues are part of each CDR3. The D gene is left open where the match is weak. Part of the rows lack a size; the others show once, few, many or a class for expanded clones.

>-|TRBJ2-5|-|TRBV27
CASSGLGAGEETQYF
TGTGCCAGCAGTGGACTTGGGGCAGGGGAAGAGACCCAGTACTTC
>-|TRBJ2-7|-|TRBV6-6
CASGASGGAVVEQYF
TGTGCCAGCGGGGCGTCAGGTGGAGCTGTGGTCGAGCAGTACTTC
>-|TRBJ2-1|-|TRBV7-2
CASSLGQGFRNEQFF
TGTGCCAGCAGCTTAGGGCAGGGTTTTAGGAATGAGCAGTTCTTC
>few|TRBJ2-7|-|TRBV29-1
CSGAVSTAPYEQYF
TGCAGTGGAGCGGTGAGCACGGCGCCCTACGAGCAGTACTTC
>-|TRBJ2-6|-|TRBV11-2
CASSYQVAGANVLTF
TGTGCCAGCAGCTACCAGGTAGCTGGGGCCAACGTCCTGACTTTC
>-|TRBJ2-2|TRBD1|TRBV19
CASSIGPGQPRTGELFF
TGTGCCAGTAGTATAGGCCCGGGACAGCCTAGGACCGGGGAGCTGTTTTTT
>-|TRBJ2-1|TRBD1|TRBV7-2
CASSLIPGGYNEQFF
TGTGCCAGCAGCTTAATACCAGGGGGCTACAATGAGCAGTTCTTC
>-|TRBJ2-5|-|TRBV5-1
CASSVDSKETQYF
TGCGCCAGCAGCGTGGACAGTAAAGAGACCCAGTACTTC
>-|TRBJ1-6|-|TRBV11-2
CASSLGQGKNSPLHF
TGTGCCAGCAGCTTAGGTCAGGGGAAGAATTCACCCCTCCACTTT
>-|TRBJ2-7|-|TRBV7-6
CASSLGVTGREQYF
TGTGCCAGCAGCTTAGGTGTCACCGGGCGAGAGCAGTACTTC
>-|TRBJ1-4|TRBD1|TRBV29-1
CSVPGTGATNEKLFF
TGCAGCGTTCCCGGGACAGGGGCCACTAATGAAAAACTGTTTTTT
>-|TRBJ2-1|TRBD2|TRBV11-3
CASSSSGGLSSTYNEQFF
TGTGCCAGCAGCTCGAGCGGGGGCCTCTCATCTACCTACAATGAGCAGTTCTTC
>-|TRBJ2-5|TRBD1|TRBV9
CASSPSAGGPQETQYF
TGTGCCAGCAGCCCCAGTGCAGGGGGACCACAAGAGACCCAGTACTTC
>-|TRBJ2-1|TRBD2|TRBV14
CASSPTSGSFSYNEQFF
TGTGCCAGCAGCCCTACTAGCGGGAGCTTCTCCTACAATGAGCAGTTCTTC
>-|TRBJ1-5|-|TRBV5-8
CASSLEGAGNQPQHF
TGTGCCAGCAGCTTGGAAGGGGCCGGCAATCAGCCCCAGCATTTT
>-|TRBJ1-4|TRBD1|TRBV4-1
CASSQEQGINEKLFF
TGCGCCAGCAGCCAAGAACAGGGGATAAATGAAAAACTGTTTTTT
>-|TRBJ1-4|-|TRBV6-5
CASSRAGPDEKLFF
TGTGCCAGCAGTAGGGCCGGGCCTGATGAAAAACTGTTTTTT
>once|TRBJ1-5|-|TRBV27
CASSFAGPHSNQPQHF
TGTGCCAGCAGTTTCGCGGGGCCCCATAGCAATCAGCCCCAGCATTTT
>-|TRBJ2-2|TRBD2|TRBV5-1
CASSAKRGFGGELFF
TGCGCCAGCAGCGCAAAGCGGGGATTCGGCGGGGAGCTGTTTTTT
>-|TRBJ1-1|-|TRBV5-1
CASSPQGRSTEAFF
TGCGCCAGCAGCCCCCAGGGGAGAAGTACTGAAGCTTTCTTT
>-|TRBJ2-1|-|TRBV11-2
CASSLRLLDYNEQFF
TGTGCCAGCAGCTTACGTCTACTAGATTACAATGAGCAGTTCTTC
>-|TRBJ1-5|TRBD1|TRBV3-1/TRBV3-2
CASSQGPTGDGQPQHF
TGTGCCAGCAGCCAAGGTCCTACAGGGGACGGACAGCCCCAGCATTTT
>-|TRBJ2-1|TRBD1|TRBV24-1
CATSDFKGQTSYNEQFF
TGTGCCACCAGTGATTTTAAGGGACAGACCTCCTACAATGAGCAGTTCTTC
>-|TRBJ2-2|-|TRBV2
CASSTSFANTGELFF
TGTGCCAGCAGTACTAGTTTCGCGAACACCGGGGAGCTGTTTTTT
>few|TRBJ1-3|-|TRBV10-3
CAISDSTGPQGVANF
TGTGCCATCAGTGATTCCACAGGGCCCCAGGGAGTCGCGAATTTT
>-|TRBJ2-3|TRBD1|TRBV6-5
CASNPGTGRSDTQYF
TGTGCCAGCAACCCCGGGACAGGCCGGAGCGATACGCAGTATTTT
>-|TRBJ1-1|-|TRBV5-4
CASSLSKNTEAFF
TGTGCCAGCAGCTTGTCAAAAAACACTGAAGCTTTCTTT
>-|TRBJ1-1|TRBD1|TRBV5-1
CASSLEGGEAFF
TGCGCCAGCAGCTTGGAAGGGGGCGAAGCTTTCTTT
>-|TRBJ1-4|-|TRBV5-6
CASSAQGGGLFF
TGTGCCAGCAGCGCTCAGGGCGGGGGGCTGTTTTTT
>-|TRBJ1-1|-|TRBV11-3
CASSSAGTVNTEAFF
TGTGCCAGCAGCTCCGCCGGGACGGTGAACACTGAAGCTTTCTTT
>-|TRBJ2-5|TRBD2|TRBV5-1
CASSFLAGETQYF
TGCGCCAGCAGCTTTCTAGCGGGAGAGACCCAGTACTTC
>-|TRBJ2-1|TRBD2|TRBV6-6
CASSLGLAGGLNEQFF
TGTGCCAGCAGTCTCGGCCTAGCGGGAGGTCTAAATGAGCAGTTCTTC
>-|TRBJ2-1|-|TRBV15
CATSRAPAHNEQFF
TGTGCCACCAGCAGAGCTCCGGCCCACAATGAGCAGTTCTTC
>-|TRBJ1-1|-|TRBV9
CASSPTSKQNPAFF
TGTGCCAGCAGCCCAACATCCAAGCAAAACCCGGCTTTCTTT
>once|TRBJ1-4|-|TRBV5-5
CASSTIGGVNEKLFF
TGTGCCAGCAGCACAATCGGAGGGGTCAATGAAAAACTGTTTTTT
>-|TRBJ2-7|TRBD1|TRBV4-2
CASSHLPGQGSHREQYF
TGTGCCAGCAGCCACCTGCCGGGACAGGGGTCGCATCGCGAGCAGTACTTC
>-|TRBJ2-3|-|TRBV3-1/TRBV3-2
CASSQDQGTDTQYF
TGTGCCAGCAGCCAAGATCAGGGCACAGATACGCAGTATTTT
>-|TRBJ2-3|-|TRBV6-5
CATRTPGADTQYF
TGTGCCACCCGGACCCCGGGAGCGGACACGCAGTATTTT